This entry describes one T cell receptor beta chain. The antigen it recognizes is unknown. No per-base quality is available; no much larger clone lies one base away. These data are taken from a study of radiotherapy plus CTLA-4 blockade in lung cancer (dated by TCRdb to 2017 to 2018). Looking at the study overall: Among the enrolled patients, roughly 17% had an objective response, and about 29% reached disease control. Here is what the overall study found, with its caveats: Early dynamic changes in blood T cell clones, together with increased serum interferon-beta after radiation, were reported as the strongest predictors of response. After treatment with radiotherapy and ipilimumab, TCR clones that originated in tumors expanded in peripheral blood.

As encoded in the germline V gene (reference sequence), CDR1 is SEHNR while CDR2 is FQNEAQ. The CDR3 has 16 amino acids, counting the end cysteine and phenylalanine. The retained sequence is limited to the CDR3, 48 bases, with the frame set at the first base. Trimming takes 5 bases from V and 0 bases from J, and the germline ends sit 16 bases apart. Library preparation employed the immunoSEQ multiplex PCR assay. TCRdb holds this immuneACCESS table with in-frame rearrangements only. Some clones are missing; in checked studies, unresolved V genes explain under half, and the rest has no known cause. A total of around 37,000 clones appear in this sample, 70% to 75% of them only once. About 14% of the sample rests with the top ten. The study tested focal radiation therapy combined with CTLA-4 blockade (ipilimumab) in patients with chemo-refractory metastatic non-small-cell lung cancer.

The specimen comprised peripheral blood, sampled from a patient treated with radiotherapy plus ipilimumab. The receptor comes from a human donor with non-small cell lung cancer that progressed on radiotherapy plus ipilimumab. This chain is built from TRBV7-9 and TRBJ1-2; a tentative D match to TRBD1 spans 5 bases. The sequenced DNA is TGTGCCAGCAGCCCCCGGGTGGGGACCTCTAACTATGGCTACACCTTC. This translates into CASSPRVGTSNYGYTF.